A selection of T cell receptor beta chains follows, all from one sample in a study of T cell repertoires in cytomegalovirus infection. TCRdb processed the reads anew with MiXCR; each CDR3 protein has one entry. This sample has approximately 550,000 distinct CDR3 sequences, with approximately 15% found just once. Sequencing input: CD8+ T cells from PBMCs. The source is a human donor in good health (CMV status not recorded). Some clones in this sample may be carry-over from other donors' samples. Each CDR3 is given with its conserved first and last residue. The D gene is left open where the match is weak. Clone size is shown for a subset of rows, as once, few, many or a class of expanded clone.

j_call | v_call | clone_size | d_call | cdr3_aa | cdr3_nt
TRBJ1-2 | TRBV7-2 | many | - | CASSLVGIGDGYTF | TGTGCCAGCAGCTTAGTGGGGATTGGGGATGGCTACACCTTC
TRBJ1-1 | TRBV11-2 | many | - | CAEAGGRTEAFF | TGTGCCGAAGCGGGGGGACGGACTGAAGCTTTCTTT
TRBJ2-1 | TRBV29-1 | few | - | CSVCLYLDGEQFF | TGCAGCGTTTGCCTTTACTTGGACGGTGAGCAGTTCTTC
TRBJ2-1 | TRBV9 | - | TRBD2 | CASSPEGGGNYNEQFF | TGTGCCAGCAGCCCTGAGGGCGGGGGGAACTACAATGAGCAGTTCTTC
TRBJ1-4 | TRBV27 | few | - | CASKARGTPDEKLFF | TGTGCCAGCAAAGCCCGGGGGACGCCCGATGAAAAACTGTTTTTT
TRBJ2-3 | TRBV7-6 | few | - | CASSLGPGDTQYF | TGTGCCAGCAGCTTAGGTCCAGGAGATACGCAGTATTTT
TRBJ2-1 | TRBV27 | - | TRBD2 | CASSLATSGGAVNEQFF | TGTGCCAGCAGTTTAGCGACTAGCGGGGGGGCAGTCAATGAGCAGTTCTTC
TRBJ2-7 | TRBV19 | many | - | CASSIIDGYEQYF | TGTGCCAGTAGTATAATTGACGGCTACGAGCAGTACTTC
TRBJ1-2 | TRBV27 | few | - | CASSPPSRAEGYTF | TGTGCCAGCAGCCCCCCCAGCAGGGCAGAGGGCTACACCTTC
TRBJ1-2 | TRBV7-9 | many | - | CASSSPRAVYGYTF | TGTGCCAGCAGTTCCCCCAGGGCAGTCTATGGCTACACCTTC
TRBJ1-3 | TRBV12-3/TRBV12-4 | few | TRBD1 | CASSLSDRVYTIYF | TGTGCCAGCAGTTTATCTGACAGGGTGTACACCATATATTTT